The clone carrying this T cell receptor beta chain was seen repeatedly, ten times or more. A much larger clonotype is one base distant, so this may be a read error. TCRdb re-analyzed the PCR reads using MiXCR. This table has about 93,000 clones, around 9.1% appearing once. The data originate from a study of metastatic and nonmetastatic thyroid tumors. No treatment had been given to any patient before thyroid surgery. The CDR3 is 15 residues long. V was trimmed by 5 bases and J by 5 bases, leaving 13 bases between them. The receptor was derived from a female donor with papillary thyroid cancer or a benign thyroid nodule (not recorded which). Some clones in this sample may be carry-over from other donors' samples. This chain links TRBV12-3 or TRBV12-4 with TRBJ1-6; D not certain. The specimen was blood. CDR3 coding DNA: TGTGCCAGCAGTCTCCGGATCGGTCATAATTCACCCCTCCACTTT. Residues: CASSLRIGHNSPLHF.